The following is a T cell receptor (beta chain) sequence with its context. With V trimmed by 7 bases and J by 4 bases, 10 bases remained unmatched. This CDR3 is built from 15 residues. CDR1 is MNHEY and CDR2 is SMNVEV in the germline V gene (reference sequence). This record belongs to a study of blood T cell repertoires in COVID-19. TCRdb's copy holds only in-frame clones and misses some; the assay was immunoSEQ multiplex PCR. Among about 390,000 clones listed, approximately 87% were seen once. This chain links TRBV27 with TRBJ1-1, with 9 bases aligning to TRBD1. The specimen sequenced was PBMCs or T cells enriched from blood (not recorded which). The sequence derives from a woman aged 45-65 years who had recovered from COVID-19. Here the CDR3 DNA reads TGTGCCAGCACCACAGGGACAGGGAGAGTCACTGAAGCTTTCTTT. The encoded protein is CASTTGTGRVTEAFF.